The 32 T cell receptor beta chains listed next were all sequenced from one sample in a study of blood T cells in healthy people across ages. With a J-beta primer mix and a sample-barcoded 5' primer, a second PCR ran roughly 6 to 11 cycles. TCRdb independently ran MiXCR on the 5' RACE reads; one entry per CDR3 protein. The data contain about 1,600,000 distinct CDR3 sequences, around 39% of them singletons. The material sequenced was blood. These receptor sequences come from a woman in her late teens or twenties in good health.

The rearrangement links TRBV12-3 or TRBV12-4 to TRBJ2-7; D uncertain. The end of the DNA is better explained by TRBJ2-5, so the J call may be wrong. This CDR3 contains 12 residues. The CDR3 spells CASRYGSGTQYF. In DNA, the CDR3 is TGTGCCAGCAGGTACGGCTCGGGGACCCAGTACTTC.

The table lists this clonotype with a few counts. This sequence joins TRBV15 and TRBJ2-7, with 14 bases fitting TRBD2. The CDR3 is 18 amino acids. The V segment lost 4 bases and the J segment 4 bases; nucleotides outside the gene matches: 12. Germline V gene sequence: CDR1 LNHNV, CDR2 YYDKDF (reference sequence). CDR3 sequence (DNA): TGTGCCACCAGCACCCACGCTCGAGGGACTAGCGGGGGTTACGAGCAGTACTTC. It is translated as CATSTHARGTSGGYEQYF.

This clonotype came up a few times. This chain links TRBV9 with TRBJ2-3; TRBD2 agrees at 12 bases. This CDR3 is built from 14 residues. The J segment lost 4 bases and the V segment lost 7 bases, leaving 4 bases of the junction unmatched. The germline V gene encodes CDR1 SGDLS and CDR2 YYNGEE. The CDR3 region is CASSSGGAADTQYF. The CDR3 DNA sequence: TGTGCCAGCTCTAGCGGGGGGGCCGCAGATACGCAGTATTTT.

The CDR3 sequence is CASSSQGALGNTIYF. The CDR3 DNA reads TGCGCCAGCAGCTCTCAGGGGGCGCTTGGAAACACCATATATTTT. The chain has TRBV5-1 and TRBJ1-3, with TRBD1 identical over 8 bases. The CDR3 length is 15 residues. Germline loops: CDR1 SGHRS, CDR2 YFSETQ. Trimming removed 3 bases from V and 3 bases from J; junction bases left unmatched: 5.

The chain couples TRBV27 to TRBJ2-3; 7 bases agree with TRBD1. Germline V lookup: CDR1 MNHEY, CDR2 SMNVEV (reference sequence). V dropped 2 bases and J dropped 2; count of bases not matched to a gene: 10. The CDR3 has 17 residues. CDR3 coding DNA: TGTGCCAGCAGTTTAGCCGGGACAGTGGTATCCACAGATACGCAGTATTTT. Its translation is CASSLAGTVVSTDTQYF.

The V gene is TRBV10-3, the J gene TRBJ2-5, with TRBD1 matching 9 bases. CDR1 and CDR2 from the germline V gene are ENHRY and SYGVKD. With 8 bases clipped from V and 1 base from J, the junction kept 2 bases outside the gene matches. The CDR3 contains 13 residues. This chain's CDR3 is CAIGQGTQETQYF. Here the CDR3 DNA reads TGTGCCATCGGACAGGGGACCCAAGAGACCCAGTACTTC.

This clonotype was observed a handful of times. The chain employs TRBV28 and TRBJ2-7, with a tentative D call TRBD1 (6 bases). V was clipped by 3 bases and J by 3 bases, with 12 bases between them. Germline CDR1 and CDR2: MDHEN and SYDVKM. There are 14 residues in the CDR3. This chain's CDR3 is CASSLSRGHYEQYF. CDR3 DNA: TGTGCCAGCAGTTTGAGCAGGGGTCACTACGAGCAGTACTTC.

This chain joins TRBV24-1 and TRBJ1-1; D call uncertain. Germline V gene data show CDR1 as KGHDR and CDR2 as SFDVKD. Trimming pared 8 bases from V and 3 bases from J, leaving 12 bases between. This CDR3 region has 13 residues. CDR3 DNA: TGTGCCACCACCGATTCATGGGACACTGAAGCTTTCTTT. Protein product: CATTDSWDTEAFF.

The J gene is TRBJ1-2, the V gene TRBV25-1, with TRBD1 matching over 9 bases. Trimming removed 7 bases from V and 4 bases from J; junction bases left unmatched: 7. CDR1 is MGHDK, CDR2 SYGVNS, per germline. This CDR3 region has 14 residues. The DNA of the CDR3 is TGTGCCAGCACCGGGACAGGGCTTTCCTATGGCTACACCTTC. Encoded protein: CASTGTGLSYGYTF.

This chain links TRBV28 with TRBJ2-5; TRBD1 is a possible D gene (6 bases). Germline-derived CDR1 and CDR2 are MDHEN and SYDVKM. The ends were cut back, 3 bases at V and 1 base at J, with 15 bases in the middle. The CDR3 consists of 16 residues. The DNA of the CDR3 is TGTGCCAGCAGTTTTAGCCCAAGGGGGATCCAAGAGACCCAGTACTTC. Translation gives CASSFSPRGIQETQYF.

The chain employs TRBV4-1 and TRBJ2-7; a weak D match, TRBD2 (5 bases). The CDR3 totals 16 residues. Germline CDR1 reads MGHRA; CDR2 reads YSYEKL. The germline V and J ends were trimmed by 5 bases and 1 base, with 18 bases remaining between them. The CDR3 region is CASSSGVLGISYEQYF. The CDR3 DNA sequence: TGCGCCAGCAGCTCGGGTGTACTAGGGATATCCTACGAGCAGTACTTC.

This clonotype was seen a handful of times. This chain uses TRBV12-3 or TRBV12-4 with TRBJ1-2; TRBD1 matches 11 bases. With V trimmed by 3 bases and J by 4 bases, 7 bases remained unmatched. This CDR3 comprises 16 residues. CDR3: CASSFVDRGPGYGYTF. CDR3 in DNA: TGTGCCAGCAGTTTTGTGGACAGGGGGCCTGGCTATGGCTACACCTTC.

This clonotype was picked up a small number of times. V gene TRBV2 combines with J gene TRBJ2-1; either TRBD1 or TRBD2 may supply D (5 bases each). Looked up from germline, CDR1 is SNHLY and CDR2 is FYNNEI. The length of the CDR3 is 14 residues. The germline V and J ends were trimmed by 5 bases and 5 bases, with 13 bases remaining between them. Here the CDR3 DNA reads TGTGCCAGCAGTCCCCCGGGACCGCACAATGAGCAGTTCTTC. The encoded protein is CASSPPGPHNEQFF. The full variable domain, rest sourced from reference TRBV2 and TRBJ2-1, is EPEVTQTPSHQVTQMGQEVILRCVPISNHLYFYWYRQILGQKVEFLVSFYNNEISEKSEIFDDQFSVERPDGSNFTLKIRSTKLEDSAMYFCASSPPGPHNEQFFGPGTRLTVL.

Only a few counts were recorded for this clonotype. V is TRBV4-1 and J is TRBJ1-1; D is unresolved. Between the trimmed V and J ends, which lost 5 bases and 4 bases, there was a span of 17 bases. The CDR3 is made up of 15 amino acids. Germline V CDR1 and CDR2: MGHRA, YSYEKL. CDR3 coding DNA: TGCGCCAGCAGCTCTAAGCCGGGTGGAGGCACTGAAGCTTTCTTT. Residues: CASSSKPGGGTEAFF.

This clonotype has a count of ten or more. The rearrangement joins TRBV2 to TRBJ2-1; D is possibly TRBD2 (6 bases). The V end was cut by 7 bases, the J end by 5 bases, with 12 bases between. The germline gives CDR1 SNHLY, CDR2 FYNNEI. The CDR3 runs to 13 residues. CDR3 coding DNA: TGTGCCAGCAAGGAGGGCCGAAACAATGAGCAGTTCTTC. Translating it yields CASKEGRNNEQFF. Full variable domain (outside the CDR3, taken from reference TRBV2 and TRBJ2-1): EPEVTQTPSHQVTQMGQEVILRCVPISNHLYFYWYRQILGQKVEFLVSFYNNEISEKSEIFDDQFSVERPDGSNFTLKIRSTKLEDSAMYFCASKEGRNNEQFFGPGTRLTVL.

On this clonotype itself: Compared with germline, one end of the junction differs, possibly owing to a read error. The chain has TRBV6-6 and TRBJ2-7; a weak D match, TRBD2 (6 bases). CDR1 is MNHNY and CDR2 is SVGAGI in the germline V gene (reference sequence). The CDR3 has 15 amino acids. The CDR3 sequence is CASSYGGSVSYKQYF. In nucleotides, the CDR3 is TGTGCCAGCAGTTACGGGGGGTCCGTCTCCTACAAGCAGTACTTC.

About this clonotype itself: A junction boundary mismatches the germline segment, possibly from a read error. V usage is TRBV12-3 or TRBV12-4 and J usage is TRBJ2-1; 7 nucleotides match TRBD2. CDR3 size: 20 residues. CDR3 sequence: CASSLRTSGGVNQPYNKQFF. As DNA, the CDR3 is TGTGCCAGCAGTTTAAGGACTAGTGGGGGTGTTAACCAACCCTACAATAAGCAGTTCTTC.

J is TRBJ1-6 and V is TRBV6-5, with TRBD1 matching 7 bases. The CDR3 sequence is 15 residues long. Germline V gives CDR1 MNHEY, CDR2 SVGAGI. Unmatched junction bases numbered 4, after V lost 0 bases and J lost 8 bases. CDR3 bases: TGTGCCAGCAGTTACTCGGACAGGTTGTATTCACCCCTCCACTTT. This translates into CASSYSDRLYSPLHF.

CDR3 amino acids: CSAARTVGGNYEQFF. The CDR3 nucleotides read TGCAGCGCTGCAAGGACAGTTGGAGGGAACTACGAGCAGTTCTTC. V is TRBV29-1 and J is TRBJ2-1; perhaps D is TRBD1 or TRBD2 (6 bases each). CDR1 and CDR2 (germline): SQVTM, ANQGSEA. The length of the CDR3 is 15 residues. The V gene lost 7 bases and the J gene lost 10 bases, with 26 bases spanning the gap.

The CDR3 DNA is TGTGCCAGCAGCTCCAGGGGGTATGGGGCCAACGTCCTGACTTTC. This codes for CASSSRGYGANVLTF. V and J are TRBV11-2 and TRBJ2-6; TRBD1 matches 7 bases. Trimming took 4 bases from V and 3 from J; bases not matched to a gene: 3. The CDR3 sequence is 15 residues long. Germline assignment: CDR1 SGHAT and CDR2 FQNNGV.

This clonotype occurred a few times. This chain links TRBV5-1 with TRBJ2-5; 9 positions match TRBD2. Germline V lookup: CDR1 SGHRS, CDR2 YFSETQ. CDR3 size: 15 residues. Trimming at V came to 3 bases and at J to 5 bases, leaving 8 bases not matched to a gene. Here the CDR3 DNA reads TGCGCCAGCAGCTATACCGGGACTAGCTGGGAGACCCAGTACTTC. Translation: CASSYTGTSWETQYF.

This clonotype was detected only a few times. The J gene is TRBJ2-1, the V gene TRBV10-3; 13 bases match TRBD2. This CDR3 has 18 amino acids. The germline gives CDR1 ENHRY, CDR2 SYGVKD. The V and J ends lost 4 bases and 0 bases, in that order; junction bases with no gene match: 6. The DNA of the CDR3 is TGTGCCATCAGTGGGACTAGCGGGAGCCCTAGCTCCTACAATGAGCAGTTCTTC. Translated: CAISGTSGSPSSYNEQFF.

V and J are TRBV20-1 and TRBJ1-1, with no clear D. This CDR3 region has 16 residues. CDR1 and CDR2 (germline): DFQATT, SNEGSKA (reference sequence). V lost 1 base, J lost 0 bases, and 15 bases lay in between. For the CDR3, the DNA is TGCAGTGCTAGAGGTCCATTTGGCACCGTGAACACTGAAGCTTTCTTT. Protein: CSARGPFGTVNTEAFF.

This clonotype appeared a single time. The conserved phenylalanine or tryptophan normally closing the CDR3 is absent here, so this likely arose from a read error. The CDR3 DNA reads as TGTGCCTGGAGCATCCTACGTTCCGAAAAACTGTTTTCT. It encodes CAWSILRSEKLFS. The chain carries TRBV30 and TRBJ1-4; D call uncertain. The germline V and J ends were trimmed by 3 bases and 8 bases, with 13 bases remaining between them. The germline V gene has CDR1 GTSNPN and CDR2 SVGIG (reference sequence). The length of the CDR3 is 13 residues.

The rearrangement links TRBV6-6 to TRBJ1-1, with a weak D call TRBD1 (5 bases). The germline V and J ends were trimmed by 5 bases and 8 bases, with 12 bases remaining between them. The germline V gene encodes CDR1 MNHNY and CDR2 SVGAGI (reference sequence). There are 12 residues in the CDR3. CDR3 protein: CASSPVWGEAFF. For the CDR3, the DNA is TGTGCCAGCAGTCCTGTTTGGGGGGAAGCTTTCTTT.

This chain connects TRBV5-1 to TRBJ2-4, with TRBD1 as a possible D gene (6 bases). The germline V gene encodes CDR1 SGHRS and CDR2 YFSETQ. This CDR3 region has 16 residues. The V gene lost 3 bases and the J gene lost 0 bases, with 13 bases spanning the gap. The CDR3 reads CASSSLEDRAKNIQYF. In nucleotides, the CDR3 is TGCGCCAGCAGCTCCCTGGAGGACAGAGCCAAAAACATTCAGTACTTC. The full variable domain, rest sourced from reference TRBV5-1 and TRBJ2-4, is KAGVTQTPRYLIKTRGQQVTLSCSPISGHRSVSWYQQTPGQGLQFLFEYFSETQRNKGNFPGRFSGRQFSNSRSEMNVSTLELGDSALYLCASSSLEDRAKNIQYFGAGTRLSVL.

The genes are TRBV10-3 and TRBJ2-3; D remains unclear. V was cut by 6 bases and J by 2 bases, with 12 bases left in between. This CDR3 is 14 amino acids long. Germline V gene lookup returns CDR1 ENHRY and CDR2 SYGVKD. The DNA of the CDR3 is TGTGCCATCAGCGGTAGGCGAGACACAGATACGCAGTATTTT. Translating gives CAISGRRDTDTQYF.

The CDR3 nucleotides are TGCGCCAGCAGCCAAGAACCGCCGAGGGCGGGGGACTACGAGCAGTACTTC. Translating gives CASSQEPPRAGDYEQYF. This chain links TRBV4-1 with TRBJ2-7; 7 nucleotides agree with TRBD2. Germline CDR1 reads MGHRA; CDR2 reads YSYEKL. This CDR3 is built from 17 residues. V shed 0 bases and J 3 bases; nucleotides not matched to a gene: 11.

This clonotype was counted ten times or more. The chain combines TRBV29-1 with TRBJ2-5, with 7 nucleotides matching TRBD2. Trimming removed 3 bases from V and 7 bases from J; junction bases left unmatched: 17. This CDR3 region has 16 residues. Looked up from germline, CDR1 is SQVTM and CDR2 is ANQGSEA. The CDR3 bases are TGCAGCGTTGATCGAGCGGGGTCGCAACCTGAGGGGACCCAGTACTTC. Encoded protein: CSVDRAGSQPEGTQYF.

This clonotype appeared a few times. J is TRBJ1-2 and V is TRBV6-5; perhaps TRBD1 as D (6 bases). CDR3 size: 14 residues. Trimming took off 4 bases at V and 4 bases at J, with 13 bases between the two ends. The germline V gene encodes CDR1 MNHEY and CDR2 SVGAGI. The CDR3 DNA follows: TGTGCCAGCAGTTGGGATTTGGACAGCTATGGCTACACCTTC. Encoded protein: CASSWDLDSYGYTF.

As concerns this clonotype: A read error may produce the germline difference seen at one junction end. The rearrangement links TRBV7-2 to TRBJ2-3; no definite D call. The CDR3 has 12 residues. The V gene's germline CDR1 is SGHTA and CDR2 FQGNSA. CDR3 in DNA: TGTGCCAGCAGCTTAGTCGCGGATATGCAGTATTTT. This encodes CASSLVADMQYF.

This chain uses TRBV28 with TRBJ2-7; 7 positions match TRBD1. Germline V CDR1 and CDR2: MDHEN, SYDVKM. V lost 11 bases and J lost 3; bases outside the gene matches: 13. This CDR3 is built from 14 residues. The CDR3 DNA reads as TGTGCCGGCGGACCGGGTAGGACAGGCTACGAGCAGTACTTC. As protein: CAGGPGRTGYEQYF.